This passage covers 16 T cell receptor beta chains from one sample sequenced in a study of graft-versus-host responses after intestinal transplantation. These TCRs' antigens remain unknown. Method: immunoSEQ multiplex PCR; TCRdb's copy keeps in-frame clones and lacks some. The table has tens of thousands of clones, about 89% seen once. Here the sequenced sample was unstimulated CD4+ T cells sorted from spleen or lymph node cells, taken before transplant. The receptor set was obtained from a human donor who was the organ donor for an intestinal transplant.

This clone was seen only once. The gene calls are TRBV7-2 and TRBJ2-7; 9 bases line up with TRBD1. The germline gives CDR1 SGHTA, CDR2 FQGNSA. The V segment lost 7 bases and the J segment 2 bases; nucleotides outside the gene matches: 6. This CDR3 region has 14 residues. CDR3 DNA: TGTGCCAGCACCCTCGGGACAGGGACCTACGAGCAGTACTTC. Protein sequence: CASTLGTGTYEQYF.

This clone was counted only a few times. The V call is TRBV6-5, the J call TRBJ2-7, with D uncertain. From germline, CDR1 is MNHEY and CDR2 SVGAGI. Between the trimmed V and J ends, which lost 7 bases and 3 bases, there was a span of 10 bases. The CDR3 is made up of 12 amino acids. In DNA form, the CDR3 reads TGTGCCAGCAAAGGTCAGGTCTACGAGCAGTACTTC. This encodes CASKGQVYEQYF.

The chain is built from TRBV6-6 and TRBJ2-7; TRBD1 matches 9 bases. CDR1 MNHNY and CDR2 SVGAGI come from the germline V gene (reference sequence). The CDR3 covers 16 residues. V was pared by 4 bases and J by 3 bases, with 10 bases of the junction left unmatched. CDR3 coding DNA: TGTGCCAGCAGTTTATATTCCGGGACAGGGCGCTACGAGCAGTACTTC. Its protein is CASSLYSGTGRYEQYF.

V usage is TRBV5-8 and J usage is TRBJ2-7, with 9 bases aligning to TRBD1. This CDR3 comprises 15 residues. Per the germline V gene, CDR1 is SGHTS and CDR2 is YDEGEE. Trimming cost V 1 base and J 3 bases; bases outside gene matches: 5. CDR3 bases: TGTGCCAGCAGCTTGTGGGGGACAGGGAGCTACGAGCAGTACTTC. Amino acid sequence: CASSLWGTGSYEQYF.

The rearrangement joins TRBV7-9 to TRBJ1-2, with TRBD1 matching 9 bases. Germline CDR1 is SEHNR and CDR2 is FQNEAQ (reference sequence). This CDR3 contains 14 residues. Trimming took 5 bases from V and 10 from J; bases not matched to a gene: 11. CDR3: CASSASGQGLIYTF. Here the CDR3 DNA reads TGTGCCAGCAGCGCGTCGGGACAGGGATTGATCTACACCTTC. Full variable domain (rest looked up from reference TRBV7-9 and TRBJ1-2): DTGVSQNPRHKITKRGQNVTFRCDPISEHNRLYWYRQTLGQGPEFLTYFQNEAQLEKSRLLSDRFSAERPKGSFSTLEIQRTEQGDSAMYLCASSASGQGLIYTFGSGTRLTVV.

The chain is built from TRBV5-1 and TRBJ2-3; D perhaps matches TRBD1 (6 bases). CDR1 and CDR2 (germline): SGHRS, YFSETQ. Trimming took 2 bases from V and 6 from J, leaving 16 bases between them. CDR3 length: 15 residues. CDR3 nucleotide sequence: TGCGCCAGCAGCTTACGGGCCAGTACAGGGGATACGCAGTATTTT. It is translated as CASSLRASTGDTQYF. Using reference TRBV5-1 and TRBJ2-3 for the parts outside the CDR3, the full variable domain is KAGVTQTPRYLIKTRGQQVTLSCSPISGHRSVSWYQQTPGQGLQFLFEYFSETQRNKGNFPGRFSGRQFSNSRSEMNVSTLELGDSALYLCASSLRASTGDTQYFGPGTRLTVL.

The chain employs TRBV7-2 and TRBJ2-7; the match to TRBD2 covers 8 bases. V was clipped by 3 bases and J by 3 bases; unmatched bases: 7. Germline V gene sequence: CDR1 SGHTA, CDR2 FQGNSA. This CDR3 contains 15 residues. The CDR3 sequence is CASSFGGGTVYEQYF. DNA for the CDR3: TGTGCCAGCAGCTTCGGGGGGGGCACGGTCTACGAGCAGTACTTC. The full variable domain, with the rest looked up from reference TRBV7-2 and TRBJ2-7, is GAGVSQSPSNKVTEKGKDVELRCDPISGHTALYWYRQSLGQGLEFLIYFQGNSAPDKSGLPSDRFSAERTGGSVSTLTIQRTQQEDSAVYLCASSFGGGTVYEQYFGPGTRLTVT.

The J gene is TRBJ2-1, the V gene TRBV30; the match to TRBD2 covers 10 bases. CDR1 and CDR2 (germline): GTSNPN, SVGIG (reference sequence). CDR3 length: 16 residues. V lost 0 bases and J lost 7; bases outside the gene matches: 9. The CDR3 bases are TGTGCCTGGAGTGTTTCTAGCGGGAGTGGTAGGAATGAGCAGTTCTTC. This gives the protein CAWSVSSGSGRNEQFF.

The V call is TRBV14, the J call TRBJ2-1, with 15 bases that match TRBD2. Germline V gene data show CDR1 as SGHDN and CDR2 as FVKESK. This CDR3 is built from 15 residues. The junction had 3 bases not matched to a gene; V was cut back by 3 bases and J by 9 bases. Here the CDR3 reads CASSQGLAGGFEQFF. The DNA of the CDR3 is TGTGCCAGCAGCCAGGGACTAGCGGGAGGCTTTGAGCAGTTCTTC.

In DNA, the CDR3 is TGTGCCAGTAGTATAACAGGGGGAGCCTACGAGCAGTACTTC. This codes for CASSITGGAYEQYF. The chain links TRBV19 to TRBJ2-7; 8 bases map to TRBD1. Germline lookup yields CDR1 LNHDA and CDR2 SQIVND (reference sequence). With V trimmed by 2 bases and J by 2 bases, 2 bases remained unmatched. The CDR3 is 14 residues long.

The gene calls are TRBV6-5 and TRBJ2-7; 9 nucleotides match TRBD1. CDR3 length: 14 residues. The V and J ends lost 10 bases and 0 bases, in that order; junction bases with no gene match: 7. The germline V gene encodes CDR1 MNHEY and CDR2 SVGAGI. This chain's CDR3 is CATSRDRDSYEQYF. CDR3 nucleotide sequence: TGTGCCACCTCAAGGGACAGGGACTCCTACGAGCAGTACTTC.

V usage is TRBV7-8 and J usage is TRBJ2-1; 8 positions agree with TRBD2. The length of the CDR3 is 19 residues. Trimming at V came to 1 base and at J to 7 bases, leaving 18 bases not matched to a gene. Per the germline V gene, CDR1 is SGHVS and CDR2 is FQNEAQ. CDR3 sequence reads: CASSLGPWAGGARVNEQFF. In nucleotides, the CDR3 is TGTGCCAGCAGCTTAGGCCCCTGGGCGGGAGGTGCGAGGGTGAATGAGCAGTTCTTC.

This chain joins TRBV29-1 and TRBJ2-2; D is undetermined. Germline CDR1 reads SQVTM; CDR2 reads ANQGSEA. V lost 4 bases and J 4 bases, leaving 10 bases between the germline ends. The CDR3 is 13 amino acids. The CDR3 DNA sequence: TGCAGCGTTGCCCGCGATCTCACCGGGGAGCTGTTTTTT. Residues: CSVARDLTGELFF.

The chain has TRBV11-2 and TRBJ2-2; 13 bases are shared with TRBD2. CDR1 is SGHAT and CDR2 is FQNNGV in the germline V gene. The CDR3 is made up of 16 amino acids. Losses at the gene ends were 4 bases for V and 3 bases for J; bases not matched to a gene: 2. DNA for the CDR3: TGTGCCAGCAGCTACGGACTAGCGGGAGACACCGGGGAGCTGTTTTTT. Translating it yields CASSYGLAGDTGELFF. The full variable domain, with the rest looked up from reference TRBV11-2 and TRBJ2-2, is EAGVAQSPRYKIIEKRQSVAFWCNPISGHATLYWYQQILGQGPKLLIQFQNNGVVDDSQLPKDRFSAERLKGVDSTLKIQPAKLEDSAVYLCASSYGLAGDTGELFFGEGSRLTVL.

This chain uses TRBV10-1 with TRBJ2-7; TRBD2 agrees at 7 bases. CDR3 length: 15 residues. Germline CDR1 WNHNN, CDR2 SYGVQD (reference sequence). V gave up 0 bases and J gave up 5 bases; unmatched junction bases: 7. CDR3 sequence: CASSESRGRADEQYF. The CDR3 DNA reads TGCGCCAGCAGTGAGTCGCGAGGGAGGGCCGACGAGCAGTACTTC.

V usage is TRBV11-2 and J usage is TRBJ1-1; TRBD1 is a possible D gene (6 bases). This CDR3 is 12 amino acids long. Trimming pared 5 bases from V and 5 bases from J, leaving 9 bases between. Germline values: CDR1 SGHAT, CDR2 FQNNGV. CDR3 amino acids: CASSVQGTEAFF. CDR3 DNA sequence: TGTGCCAGCAGCGTCCAGGGGACTGAAGCTTTCTTT.